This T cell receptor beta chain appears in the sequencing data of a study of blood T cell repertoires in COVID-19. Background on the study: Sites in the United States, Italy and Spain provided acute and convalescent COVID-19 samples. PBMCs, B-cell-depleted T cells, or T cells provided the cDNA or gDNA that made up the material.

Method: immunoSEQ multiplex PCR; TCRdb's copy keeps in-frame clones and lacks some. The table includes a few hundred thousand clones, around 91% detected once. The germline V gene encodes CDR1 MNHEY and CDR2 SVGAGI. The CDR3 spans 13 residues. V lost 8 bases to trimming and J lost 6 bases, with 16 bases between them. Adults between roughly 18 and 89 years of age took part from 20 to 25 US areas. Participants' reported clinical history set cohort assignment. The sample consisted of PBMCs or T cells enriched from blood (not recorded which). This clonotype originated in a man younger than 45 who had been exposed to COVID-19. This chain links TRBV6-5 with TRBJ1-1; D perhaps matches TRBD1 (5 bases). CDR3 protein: CASQTELRSEAFF. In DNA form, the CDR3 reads TGTGCCAGCCAGACAGAACTGAGGTCTGAAGCTTTCTTT.